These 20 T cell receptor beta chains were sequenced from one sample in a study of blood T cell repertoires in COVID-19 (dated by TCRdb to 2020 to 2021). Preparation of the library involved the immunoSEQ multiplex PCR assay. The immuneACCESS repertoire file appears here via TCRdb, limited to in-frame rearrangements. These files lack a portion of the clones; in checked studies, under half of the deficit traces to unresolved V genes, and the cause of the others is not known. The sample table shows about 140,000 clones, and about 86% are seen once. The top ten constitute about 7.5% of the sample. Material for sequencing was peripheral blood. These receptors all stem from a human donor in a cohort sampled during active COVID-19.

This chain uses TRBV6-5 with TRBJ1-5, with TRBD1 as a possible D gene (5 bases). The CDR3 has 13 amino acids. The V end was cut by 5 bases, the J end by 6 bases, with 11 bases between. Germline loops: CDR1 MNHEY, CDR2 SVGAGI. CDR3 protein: CASSQGLPQPQHF. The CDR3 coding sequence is TGTGCCAGCAGTCAGGGACTGCCTCAGCCCCAGCATTTT.

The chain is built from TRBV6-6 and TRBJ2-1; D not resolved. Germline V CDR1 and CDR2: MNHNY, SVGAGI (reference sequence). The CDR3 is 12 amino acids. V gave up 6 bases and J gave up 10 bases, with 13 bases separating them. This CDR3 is CASSNLLAEQFF. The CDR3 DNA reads TGTGCCAGCAGCAACCTACTCGCGGAGCAGTTCTTC.

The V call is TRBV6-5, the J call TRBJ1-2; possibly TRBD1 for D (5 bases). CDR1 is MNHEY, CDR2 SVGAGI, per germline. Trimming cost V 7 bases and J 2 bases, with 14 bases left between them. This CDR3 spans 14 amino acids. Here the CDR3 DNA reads TGTGCCAGCAAGGCGGACAACTACAACTATGGCTACACCTTC. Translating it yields CASKADNYNYGYTF.

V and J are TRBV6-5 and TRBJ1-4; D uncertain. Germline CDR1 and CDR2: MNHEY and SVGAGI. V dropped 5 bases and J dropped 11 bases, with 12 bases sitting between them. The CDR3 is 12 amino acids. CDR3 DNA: TGTGCCAGCAGTATGACGGGATCTAAACTGTTTTTT. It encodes CASSMTGSKLFF.

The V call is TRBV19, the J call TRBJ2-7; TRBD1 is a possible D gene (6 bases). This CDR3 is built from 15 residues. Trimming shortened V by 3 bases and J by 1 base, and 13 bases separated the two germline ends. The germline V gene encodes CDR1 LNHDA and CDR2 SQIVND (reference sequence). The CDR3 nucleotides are TGTGCCAGTAGTATCTCTTTACAGGGATCCTACGAGCAGTACTTC. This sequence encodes CASSISLQGSYEQYF.

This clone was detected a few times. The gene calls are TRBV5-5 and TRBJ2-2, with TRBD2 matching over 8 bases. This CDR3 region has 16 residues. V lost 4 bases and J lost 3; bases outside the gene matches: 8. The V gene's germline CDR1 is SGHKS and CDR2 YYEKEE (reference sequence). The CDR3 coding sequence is TGTGCCAGCAGCCGACTAGCGTCCCAGGACACCGGGGAGCTGTTTTTT. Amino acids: CASSRLASQDTGELFF.

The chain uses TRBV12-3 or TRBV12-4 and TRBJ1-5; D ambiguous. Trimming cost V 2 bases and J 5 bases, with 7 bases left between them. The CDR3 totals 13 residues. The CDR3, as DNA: TGTGCCAGCAGTTTACACGGAGATCAGCCCCAGCATTTT. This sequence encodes CASSLHGDQPQHF.

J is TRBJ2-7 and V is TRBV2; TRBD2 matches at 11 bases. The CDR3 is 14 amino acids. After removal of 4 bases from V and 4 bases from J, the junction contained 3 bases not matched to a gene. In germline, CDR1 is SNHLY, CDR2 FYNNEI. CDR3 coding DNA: TGTGCCAGCAGTGCTACTAGCGGGGGATACGAGCAGTACTTC. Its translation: CASSATSGGYEQYF.

CDR3 DNA sequence: TGCAGCGGACGGACAGGGAGTACTGAAGCTTTCTTT. This codes for CSGRTGSTEAFF. J is TRBJ1-1 and V is TRBV29-1; 8 nucleotides align to TRBD1. Per the germline V gene, CDR1 is SQVTM and CDR2 is ANQGSEA. V dropped 7 bases and J dropped 5; count of bases not matched to a gene: 6. This CDR3 has 12 residues. Full variable domain (outside the CDR3, taken from reference TRBV29-1 and TRBJ1-1): SAVISQKPSRDICQRGTSLTIQCQVDSQVTMMFWYRQQPGQSLTLIATANQGSEATYESGFVIDKFPISRPNLTFSTLTVSNMSPEDSSIYLCSGRTGSTEAFFGQGTRLTVV.

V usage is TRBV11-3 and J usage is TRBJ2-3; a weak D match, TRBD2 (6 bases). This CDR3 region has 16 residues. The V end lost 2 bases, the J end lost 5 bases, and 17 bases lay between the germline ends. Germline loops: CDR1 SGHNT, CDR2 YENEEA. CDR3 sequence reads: CASSLLPERVEDTQYF. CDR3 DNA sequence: TGTGCCAGCAGCTTACTTCCTGAGCGGGTTGAAGATACGCAGTATTTT.

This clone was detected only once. CDR3 DNA: TGCGCCAGCAGTGAGCCGTCTAGCCAGGATGGGTTCTTC. It encodes CASSEPSSQDGFF. The V gene is TRBV10-1, the J gene TRBJ2-1; D perhaps matches TRBD2 (5 bases). With 2 bases removed from V and 15 bases from J, the gap between germline ends came to 17 bases. The CDR3 consists of 13 residues. Germline V gene sequence: CDR1 WNHNN, CDR2 SYGVQD (reference sequence).

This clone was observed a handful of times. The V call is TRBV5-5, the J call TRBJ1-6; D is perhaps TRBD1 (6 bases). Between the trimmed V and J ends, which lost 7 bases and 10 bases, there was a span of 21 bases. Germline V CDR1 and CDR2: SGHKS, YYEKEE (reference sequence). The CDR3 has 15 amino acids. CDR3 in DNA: TGTGCCAGCGGAACGGACAGACCTACCTCATCACCCCTCCACTTT. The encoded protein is CASGTDRPTSSPLHF.

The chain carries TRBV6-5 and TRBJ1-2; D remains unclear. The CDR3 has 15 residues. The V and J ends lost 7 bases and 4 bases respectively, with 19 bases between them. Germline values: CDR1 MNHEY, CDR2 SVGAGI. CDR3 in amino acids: CASTPSWEGGYGYTF. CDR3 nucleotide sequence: TGTGCCAGCACCCCCTCCTGGGAGGGCGGCTATGGCTACACCTTC.

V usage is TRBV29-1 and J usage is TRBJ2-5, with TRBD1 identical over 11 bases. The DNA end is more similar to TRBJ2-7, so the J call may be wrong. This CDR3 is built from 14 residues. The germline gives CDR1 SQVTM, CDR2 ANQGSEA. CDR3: CSVRRTGGTPEQYF. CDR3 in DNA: TGCAGCGTTCGGAGGACAGGGGGCACCCCCGAGCAGTACTTC.

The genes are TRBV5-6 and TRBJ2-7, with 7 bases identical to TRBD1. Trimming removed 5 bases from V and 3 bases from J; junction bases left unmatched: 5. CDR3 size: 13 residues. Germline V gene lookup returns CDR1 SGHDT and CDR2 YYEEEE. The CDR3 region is CASSPAGGYEQYF. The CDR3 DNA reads TGTGCCAGCAGTCCCGCAGGGGGCTACGAGCAGTACTTC.

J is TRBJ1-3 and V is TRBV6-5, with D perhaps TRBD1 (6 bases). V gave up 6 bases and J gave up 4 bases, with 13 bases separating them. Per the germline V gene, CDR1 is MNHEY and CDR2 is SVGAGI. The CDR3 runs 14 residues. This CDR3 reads CASRQGLVGNTIYF. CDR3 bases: TGTGCCAGCAGACAGGGTCTGGTGGGAAACACCATATATTTT.

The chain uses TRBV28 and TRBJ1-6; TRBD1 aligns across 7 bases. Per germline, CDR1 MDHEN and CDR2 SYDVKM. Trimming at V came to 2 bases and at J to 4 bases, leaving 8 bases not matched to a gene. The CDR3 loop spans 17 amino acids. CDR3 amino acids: CASSLPELTGYNSPLHF. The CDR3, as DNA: TGTGCCAGCAGTTTACCCGAACTGACAGGGTATAATTCACCCCTCCACTTT.

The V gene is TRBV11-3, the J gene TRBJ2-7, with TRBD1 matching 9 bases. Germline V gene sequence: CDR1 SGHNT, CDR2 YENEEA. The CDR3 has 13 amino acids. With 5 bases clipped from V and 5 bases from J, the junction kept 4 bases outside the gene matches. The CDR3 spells CASSLWTGDEQYF. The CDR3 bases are TGTGCCAGCAGCCTATGGACAGGGGACGAGCAGTACTTC.

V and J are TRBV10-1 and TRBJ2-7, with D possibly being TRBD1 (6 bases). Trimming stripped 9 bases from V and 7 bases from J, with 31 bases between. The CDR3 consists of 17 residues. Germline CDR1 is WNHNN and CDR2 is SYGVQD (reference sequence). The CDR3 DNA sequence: TGCGCCAGAACCCCGGGACAACAAAAACTCGCAGCGTGGGAGCAGTACTTC. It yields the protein CARTPGQQKLAAWEQYF.

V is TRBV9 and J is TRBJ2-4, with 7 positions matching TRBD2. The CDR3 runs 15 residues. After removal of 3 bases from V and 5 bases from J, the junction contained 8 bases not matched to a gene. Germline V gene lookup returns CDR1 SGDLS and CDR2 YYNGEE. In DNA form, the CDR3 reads TGTGCCAGCAGCGCGGGGGGACTCAACCAAAACATTCAGTACTTC. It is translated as CASSAGGLNQNIQYF.